This section outlines one T cell receptor (beta chain) sequence together with its context. Germline V gene lookup returns CDR1 SGDLS and CDR2 YYNGEE. Trimming at V came to 3 bases and at J to 6 bases, leaving 8 bases not matched to a gene. The CDR3 sequence is 15 residues long. This specimen comes from a study of T cells in Graves' hyperthyroidism and ophthalmopathy. It was RNA transcripts that yielded the amplified TCR beta CDR3 regions. First-round RT-PCR of the TCR CDR3 relied on the HTBI primer set. A single record per CDR3 protein comes from TCRdb applying MiXCR to the multiplex PCR reads. Among 500,000 to 550,000 distinct CDR3 sequences, 20% were seen once, and the ten largest hold roughly 50%.

The sample consisted of blood. The receptor's source is a man aged 35 to 55 with Graves' ophthalmopathy. The chain combines TRBV9 with TRBJ2-7; TRBD2 matches at 11 bases. The CDR3 DNA follows: TGTGCCAGCAGCGACCGACTAGCGGGATTTGGCGAGCAGTACTTC. Amino acids: CASSDRLAGFGEQYF.